This TCR beta chain was documented in a study of PD-1 blockade in classical Hodgkin lymphoma. The data were produced by immunoSEQ multiplex PCR, yet TCRdb's version contains in-frame clones alone and is incomplete. The table records about 21,000 clones, 84% of them present only once. This CDR3 is 14 amino acids long. Germline CDR1 reads MNHEY; CDR2 reads SVGAGI. Trimming took off 5 bases at V and 3 bases at J, with 13 bases between the two ends. The time point was: cycle 4 day 1 (C4D1), after about 6 weeks of nivolumab. All trial patients relapsed after autologous stem cell transplantation. Magnetic negative selection isolated CD8+ T cells from thawed PBMCs.

The genes are TRBV6-5 and TRBJ1-2; D may be TRBD1 (6 bases). The TCR originated in a human donor with classical Hodgkin lymphoma. Specimen: CD8+ T cells from blood, collected before the fourth cycle of nivolumab. CDR3 protein: CASSSGGPYYGYTF. CDR3 bases: TGTGCCAGCAGTAGCGGGGGCCCTTACTATGGCTACACCTTC.